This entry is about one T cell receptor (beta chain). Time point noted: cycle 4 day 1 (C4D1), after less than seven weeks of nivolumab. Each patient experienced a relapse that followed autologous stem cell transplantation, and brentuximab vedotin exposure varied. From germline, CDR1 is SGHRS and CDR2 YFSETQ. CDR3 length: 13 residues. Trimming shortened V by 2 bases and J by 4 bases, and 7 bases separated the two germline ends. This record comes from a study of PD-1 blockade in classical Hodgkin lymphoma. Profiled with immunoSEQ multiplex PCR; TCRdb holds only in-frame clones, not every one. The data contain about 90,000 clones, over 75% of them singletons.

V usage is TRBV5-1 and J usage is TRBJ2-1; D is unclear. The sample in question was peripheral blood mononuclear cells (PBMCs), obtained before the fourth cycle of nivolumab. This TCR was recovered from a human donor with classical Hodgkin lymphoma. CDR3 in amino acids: CASSLGKYNEQFF. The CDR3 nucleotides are TGCGCCAGCAGCTTAGGCAAATACAATGAGCAGTTCTTC.